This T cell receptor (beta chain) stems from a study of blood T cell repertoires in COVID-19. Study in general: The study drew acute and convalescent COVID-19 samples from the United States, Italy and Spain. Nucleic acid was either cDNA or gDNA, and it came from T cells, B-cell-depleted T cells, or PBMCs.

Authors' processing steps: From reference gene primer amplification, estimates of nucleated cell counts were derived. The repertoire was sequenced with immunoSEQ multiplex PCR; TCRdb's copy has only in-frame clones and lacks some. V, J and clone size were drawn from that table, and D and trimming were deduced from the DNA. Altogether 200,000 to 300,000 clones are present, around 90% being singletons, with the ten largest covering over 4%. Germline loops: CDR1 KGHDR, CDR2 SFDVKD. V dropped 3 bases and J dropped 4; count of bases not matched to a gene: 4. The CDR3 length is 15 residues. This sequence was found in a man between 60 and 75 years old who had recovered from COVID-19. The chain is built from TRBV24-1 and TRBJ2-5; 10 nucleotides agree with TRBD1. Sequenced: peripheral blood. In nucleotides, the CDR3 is TGTGCCACCAGTGATACCGGACAGGGGGTAGAGACCCAGTACTTC. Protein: CATSDTGQGVETQYF.